This TCR beta chain was obtained from a study of blood T cells in healthy people across ages. Then a second PCR, running roughly 7 to 11 cycles, was carried out with a sample-barcoded 5' primer and a J-beta primer mix. In TCRdb, the 5' RACE reads were re-called with MiXCR into one record per CDR3 protein. The sample lists about 1,800,000 distinct CDR3 sequences; 28% were seen once. CDR1 and CDR2 (germline): SGHTA, FQGNSA. The CDR3 consists of 15 residues. Trimming cost V 4 bases and J 5 bases; bases outside gene matches: 10. The source material was blood. This chain uses TRBV7-2 with TRBJ2-7; 8 bases are a match to TRBD2. The receptor was derived from a woman aged 25-40 years in good health. The CDR3 here is CASSSKKGLEHEQYF. Written as DNA, the CDR3 is TGTGCCAGCAGCTCGAAAAAGGGACTAGAACACGAGCAGTACTTC.